The 8 T cell receptor beta chains listed next were all sequenced from one sample in a study of Tregs in tolerant kidney transplant recipients. Repertoires were generated with immunoSEQ multiplex PCR, while TCRdb's copy carries only in-frame clones and drops some. The sample lists about 100,000 clones; 93% were seen once. The sample consisted of CD4+ T cells from blood, taken before the transplant. The receptors were gathered from a human donor who received a combined kidney and bone marrow transplant.

The chain is built from TRBV2 and TRBJ1-2, with TRBD1 matching over 7 bases. This CDR3 has 14 residues. Unmatched junction bases numbered 6, after V lost 3 bases and J lost 5 bases. Germline V lookup: CDR1 SNHLY, CDR2 FYNNEI. DNA of the CDR3: TGTGCCAGCAGTGATACAGGGGTTGGTTATGGCTACACCTTC. This translates into CASSDTGVGYGYTF.

The chain links TRBV5-1 to TRBJ2-5; 15 nucleotides match TRBD2. CDR1 SGHRS and CDR2 YFSETQ come from the germline V gene. The CDR3 has 18 amino acids. J gave up 4 bases and V 0 bases, and 7 bases lay outside the gene matches. CDR3: CASSLAPGLAGGVETQYF. The CDR3 DNA reads as TGCGCCAGCAGCTTGGCCCCGGGACTAGCGGGAGGTGTAGAGACCCAGTACTTC.

V usage is TRBV2 and J usage is TRBJ2-1; 10 bases agree with TRBD2. Trimming took 2 bases from V and 7 from J; bases not matched to a gene: 11. Germline assignment: CDR1 SNHLY and CDR2 FYNNEI. The CDR3 sequence is 17 residues long. The CDR3 DNA follows: TGTGCCAGCAGTGAACGGGGGCAGCGGGGGGGCCTAAATGAGCAGTTCTTC. Amino acid sequence: CASSERGQRGGLNEQFF.

The V and J genes are TRBV28 and TRBJ1-2; D is uncertain. V dropped 8 bases and J dropped 3 bases, with 7 bases sitting between them. CDR3 size: 11 residues. Per the germline V gene, CDR1 is MDHEN and CDR2 is SYDVKM. Here the CDR3 DNA reads TGTGCCAGCCTTGAGGACTATGGCTACACCTTC. Translation: CASLEDYGYTF.

J is TRBJ2-7 and V is TRBV4-1, with 8 bases that match TRBD2. Unmatched junction bases numbered 16, after V lost 1 base and J lost 2 bases. This CDR3 contains 19 residues. Germline values: CDR1 MGHRA, CDR2 YSYEKL. In DNA, the CDR3 is TGCGCCAGCAGCCAAGTACCGGGACTAGGCCGATTAAAAACCTACGAGCAGTACTTC. This codes for CASSQVPGLGRLKTYEQYF.

The chain carries TRBV9 and TRBJ1-1; tentative D call: TRBD1 (6 bases). Germline V gene lookup returns CDR1 SGDLS and CDR2 YYNGEE. V lost 0 bases to trimming and J lost 1 base, with 13 bases between them. The CDR3 consists of 16 residues. The CDR3: CASSVGAGVGNTEAFF. CDR3 DNA: TGTGCCAGCAGCGTAGGGGCAGGGGTCGGGAACACTGAAGCTTTCTTT.

The CDR3 coding sequence is TGCGCCAGCAGCCACGTCAGGGGCGTTCACGAGCAGTACTTC. As protein: CASSHVRGVHEQYF. V gene TRBV4-3 combines with J gene TRBJ2-7, with D possibly matching TRBD1 (6 bases). Trimming removed 3 bases at V and 5 bases at J, with 14 bases between. The CDR3 runs to 14 residues. Germline lookup yields CDR1 LGHNA and CDR2 YSLEER.

The chain uses TRBV5-1 and TRBJ2-3, with D possibly being TRBD2 (5 bases). In germline, CDR1 is SGHRS, CDR2 YFSETQ. CDR3 length: 13 amino acids. With 3 bases removed from V and 0 bases from J, the gap between germline ends came to 5 bases. The CDR3 region is CASSSGSTDTQYF. Here the CDR3 DNA reads TGCGCCAGCAGCTCGGGGAGCACAGATACGCAGTATTTT.